These T cell receptor beta chains were read from a single sample in a study of radiotherapy plus CTLA-4 blockade in lung cancer. Sequencing used immunoSEQ multiplex PCR; TCRdb keeps in-frame clones, though not all of them. The sample lists 45,000 or so clones, 76% occurring once. Source: peripheral blood, taken from a patient treated with radiotherapy plus ipilimumab. The receptors stem from a human donor with non-small cell lung cancer who had stable disease on radiotherapy plus ipilimumab. CDR3s include the opening cysteine and the closing phenylalanine or tryptophan. The D gene is left open where the match is weak. Only part of the rows carry a size: once, few, many, or a class if the clone is expanded.

j_call v_call d_call clone_size cdr3_aa cdr3_nt
TRBJ2-2 TRBV6-1 TRBD1 NA CASSESTGYTGELFF TGTGCCAGCAGTGAGTCGACAGGGTACACCGGGGAGCTGTTTTTT
TRBJ2-7 TRBV29-1 TRBD1 NA CSVGQGTYEQYF TGCAGCGTTGGACAGGGCACCTACGAGCAGTACTTC
TRBJ2-3 TRBV29-1 TRBD2 NA CSVAPGGGDTQYF TGCAGCGTGGCCCCGGGGGGAGGAGATACGCAGTATTTT
TRBJ2-2 TRBV5-6 NA NA CASSPVGRTVSGELFF TGTGCCAGCAGCCCGGTGGGACGGACGGTCTCCGGGGAGCTGTTTTTT
TRBJ1-2 TRBV5-1 TRBD1 NA CASSAGDRGSANYGYTF TGCGCCAGCAGCGCTGGGGACAGGGGCTCCGCTAACTATGGCTACACCTTC
TRBJ2-2 TRBV19 TRBD2 NA CASSSTSGGPPGELFF TGTGCCAGTAGTTCGACTAGCGGGGGGCCGCCCGGGGAGCTGTTTTTT
TRBJ2-7 TRBV15 NA NA CATSRGETGTYEQYF TGTGCCACCAGCAGAGGAGAGACAGGTACCTACGAGCAGTACTTC
TRBJ1-5 TRBV27 NA NA CASSLGGSNQPQHF TGTGCCAGCAGTTTGGGCGGTAGCAATCAGCCCCAGCATTTT
TRBJ2-5 TRBV28 TRBD2 NA CASTSGGEETQYF TGTGCCAGCACCTCCGGGGGGGAAGAGACCCAGTACTTC
TRBJ1-6 TRBV9 NA NA CASSVGESSYNSPLHF TGTGCCAGCAGCGTAGGGGAGAGCTCCTATAATTCACCCCTCCACTTT
TRBJ1-2 TRBV7-3 NA once CASSLRAEDYGYTF TGTGCCAGCAGCTTAAGAGCAGAAGACTATGGCTACACCTTC
TRBJ2-7 TRBV18 TRBD2 NA CASSPSGLAGAYEQYF TGTGCCAGCTCACCGTCGGGGCTAGCGGGGGCCTACGAGCAGTACTTC
TRBJ1-5 TRBV7-9 TRBD1 NA CASSAGQDQPQHF TGTGCCAGCAGCGCGGGACAGGATCAGCCCCAGCATTTT
TRBJ1-2 TRBV19 NA few CASSIWGYGYTF TGTGCCAGTAGTATATGGGGGTATGGCTACACCTTC
TRBJ1-5 TRBV7-8 TRBD1 NA CASSNNRGPNQPQHF TGTGCCAGCAGCAACAACAGGGGTCCAAATCAGCCCCAGCATTTT
TRBJ1-1 TRBV18 TRBD1 once CASSPTQGGDTEAFF TGTGCCAGCTCACCCACCCAGGGGGGCGACACTGAAGCTTTCTTT
TRBJ2-5 TRBV7-2 NA once CASSLLETQYF TGTGCCAGCAGCCTACTGGAGACCCAGTACTTC
TRBJ1-5 TRBV19 NA NA CASSMLGNQPQHF TGTGCCAGTAGTATGTTGGGGAATCAGCCCCAGCATTTT
TRBJ1-1 TRBV5-4 NA NA CASSAHRDRGRMNTEAFF TGTGCCAGCAGCGCTCACCGGGACCGAGGGAGGATGAACACTGAAGCTTTCTTT
TRBJ1-1 TRBV2 TRBD1 NA CATGTGLMNTEAFF TGTGCCACAGGGACAGGTCTCATGAACACTGAAGCTTTCTTT
TRBJ2-3 TRBV9 NA once CASSVEGGSTDTQYF TGTGCCAGCAGCGTAGAGGGCGGGAGCACAGATACGCAGTATTTT
TRBJ1-2 TRBV5-6 TRBD1 NA CASSLGDRGPNYGYTF TGTGCCAGCAGCTTGGGGGACAGGGGCCCAAACTATGGCTACACCTTC
TRBJ1-2 TRBV27 NA NA CASSPPRGGYTF TGTGCCAGCAGTCCTCCAAGGGGTGGCTACACCTTC
TRBJ1-3 TRBV18 NA NA CASPSAGNSGNTIYF TGTGCCAGTCCCTCGGCGGGCAACTCTGGAAACACCATATATTTT